The rows below give T cell receptor beta chains drawn from one sample of a study of Ad26.COV2.S vaccination and SARS-CoV-2 variants. Assay: immunoSEQ multiplex PCR; the TCRdb copy retains only in-frame clones and omits some. The data contain 180,000 or so clones, 87% of them singletons. The sequenced sample was peripheral blood, obtained after recovery from COVID-19. These receptors came from a human donor who had recovered from COVID-19. Both conserved end residues are part of each CDR3.

TRBJ1-3 TRBV11-2 14 CASSRRGARDTIYF
TRBJ2-2 TRBV5-1 15 CASSPGTTNTGELFF
TRBJ2-1 TRBV2 13 CASMGGRSNEQFF
TRBJ1-1 TRBV28 14 CASSLWTGYTEAFF
TRBJ2-7 TRBV5-8 15 CASSLGLTGTYEQYF
TRBJ1-3 TRBV18 16 CASSLAGTRSGNTIYF
TRBJ2-3 TRBV7-3 13 CASSLIRADTQYF
TRBJ1-4 TRBV7-9 14 CASSPTGANEKLFF
TRBJ1-5 TRBV30 14 CAWSVGRENQPQHF
TRBJ2-7 TRBV4-2 15 CASSQSRDTAYEQYF
TRBJ2-7 TRBV7-9 14 CASSLWDSVYEQYF
TRBJ2-3 TRBV11-2 16 CASSFGLAGRADTQYF
TRBJ1-5 TRBV18 16 CASSSLGAGTGQPQHF
TRBJ2-3 TRBV29-1 14 CSVSPSSGVDTQYF
TRBJ2-5 TRBV7-2 14 CASSTEWNQETQYF
TRBJ2-7 TRBV18 13 CASSPGGSYEQYF
TRBJ1-1 TRBV7-2 14 CASSLTRANTEAFF
TRBJ1-2 TRBV5-8 14 CASSFTTAYYGYTF
TRBJ1-5 TRBV11-2 13 CASSLDWVQPQHF
TRBJ2-2 TRBV9 17 CASSVVAGDQGTGELFF
TRBJ1-2 TRBV7-9 15 CASSPGSDTRGGYTF
TRBJ2-1 TRBV7-8 12 CASSATRDEQFF
TRBJ1-1 TRBV19 15 CASSAPMARDTEAFF
TRBJ2-6 TRBV19 18 CASSVPGQGAPGANVLTF
TRBJ1-1 TRBV5-4 15 CASSLLAGAGTEAFF
TRBJ2-1 TRBV4-1 19 CASSQAATRLRSSYNEQFF
TRBJ1-1 TRBV5-4 13 CASSLSKDTEAFF
TRBJ2-7 TRBV24-1 15 CATSEVSGHSYEQYF
TRBJ2-2 TRBV14 18 CASSLKFGTSGNTGELFF
TRBJ2-7 TRBV5-6 14 CASSSWDTPYEQYF
TRBJ1-4 TRBV11-2 15 CASTLVGGPEEKLFF
TRBJ1-6 TRBV7-8 14 CASSLNTNDSPLHF
TRBJ2-3 TRBV28 16 CASSFGLAGGTDTQYF
TRBJ2-4 TRBV2 11 CASSGKNIQYF
TRBJ2-3 TRBV24-1 14 CATSDLFSGDTQYF
TRBJ1-6 TRBV7-2 17 CASSLRGTSAGNSPLHF
TRBJ2-6 TRBV5-1 11 CASTGANVLTF
TRBJ1-4 TRBV19 13 CASRPDIREKLFF
TRBJ2-7 TRBV5-1 15 CASSVMTSGGWEQYF
TRBJ1-2 TRBV9 15 CASSEEGQSNYGYTF
TRBJ2-2 TRBV6-5 14 CASRQGDNTGELFF
TRBJ1-2 TRBV6-5 14 CASSYSGENYGYTF
TRBJ2-1 TRBV7-9 16 CASSLFVGSSYNEQFF